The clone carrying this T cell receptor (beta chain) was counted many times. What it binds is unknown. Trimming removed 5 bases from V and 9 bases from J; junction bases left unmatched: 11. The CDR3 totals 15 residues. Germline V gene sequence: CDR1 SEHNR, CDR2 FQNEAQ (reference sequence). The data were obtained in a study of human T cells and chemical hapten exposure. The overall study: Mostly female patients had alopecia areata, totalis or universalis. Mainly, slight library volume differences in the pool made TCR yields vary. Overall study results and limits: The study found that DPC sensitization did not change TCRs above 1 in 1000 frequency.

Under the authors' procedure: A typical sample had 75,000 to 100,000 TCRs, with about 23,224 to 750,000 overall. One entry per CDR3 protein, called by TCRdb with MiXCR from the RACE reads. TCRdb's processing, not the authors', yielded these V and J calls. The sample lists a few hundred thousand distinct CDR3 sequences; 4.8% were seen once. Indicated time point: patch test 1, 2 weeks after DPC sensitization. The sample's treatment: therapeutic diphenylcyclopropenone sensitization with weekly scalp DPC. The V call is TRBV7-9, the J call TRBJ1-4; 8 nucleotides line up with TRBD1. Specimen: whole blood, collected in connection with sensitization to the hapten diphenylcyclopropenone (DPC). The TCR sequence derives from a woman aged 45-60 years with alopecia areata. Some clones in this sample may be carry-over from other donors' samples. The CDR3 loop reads CASSPTGGVDQKLFF. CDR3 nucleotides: TGTGCCAGCAGCCCCACAGGGGGGGTGGATCAAAAACTGTTTTTT.